A selection of T cell receptor beta chains follows, all from one sample in a study of cytomegalovirus exposure and HLA in healthy donors. Profiled with immunoSEQ multiplex PCR; TCRdb holds only in-frame clones, not every one. The sample yields approximately 79,000 clones, around 79% seen once. Sequencing was carried out using PBMCs. All receptors derive from a male donor in good health and CMV-seropositive. Both conserved end residues are part of each CDR3. The order of the fields is CDR3 DNA, CDR3 protein, V gene, D gene, J gene, clone size. A D gene is named only where the DNA matches it firmly. The size entry is marked missing in some rows and otherwise reads once, few, many or a size class.

CDR3nt: TGCGCCAGCAGCCAAGCGGCAGGGAGGGTCGGTGAGCAGTTCTTC
CDR3aa: CASSQAAGRVGEQFF
v_gene: TRBV4-1
d_gene: TRBD2
j_gene: TRBJ2-1
abundance: .

CDR3nt: TGTGCCAGCCAAGAAAGCGGGAGAAACTCAGATACGCAGTATTTT
CDR3aa: CASQESGRNSDTQYF
v_gene: TRBV6-1
d_gene: TRBD2
j_gene: TRBJ2-3
abundance: .

CDR3nt: TGCAGCGTTGCCCGCAGGCTAGGGAGGGAAACATCTGAAGCTTTCTTT
CDR3aa: CSVARRLGRETSEAFF
v_gene: TRBV29-1
d_gene: .
j_gene: TRBJ1-1
abundance: .

CDR3nt: TGCAGCGTGCGACAGGGGTGGGCCGGGGAGCTGTTTTTT
CDR3aa: CSVRQGWAGELFF
v_gene: TRBV29-1
d_gene: TRBD1
j_gene: TRBJ2-2
abundance: .

CDR3nt: TGTGCCAGCAGCCCGCGGACATTGGTCTCCTACGAGCAGTACTTC
CDR3aa: CASSPRTLVSYEQYF
v_gene: TRBV7-8
d_gene: .
j_gene: TRBJ2-7
abundance: .

CDR3nt: TGTGCGGAGGGGTCGGCAACCGGAGAGACCCAGTACTTC
CDR3aa: CAEGSATGETQYF
v_gene: TRBV28
d_gene: .
j_gene: TRBJ2-5
abundance: .

CDR3nt: TGTGCCAGCAGCTTGGGCGGGACAGGGATCTACGAGCAGTACTTC
CDR3aa: CASSLGGTGIYEQYF
v_gene: TRBV5-4
d_gene: TRBD1
j_gene: TRBJ2-7
abundance: .

CDR3nt: TGTGCCAGCAGTCAAAGGATTCGCGGTAACTATGGCTACACCTTC
CDR3aa: CASSQRIRGNYGYTF
v_gene: TRBV28
d_gene: .
j_gene: TRBJ1-2
abundance: few

CDR3nt: TGCGCCAGCACCCGGGGGGGGGCGGGGGGCACTGAAGCTTTCTTT
CDR3aa: CASTRGGAGGTEAFF
v_gene: TRBV10-2
d_gene: .
j_gene: TRBJ1-1
abundance: .

CDR3nt: TGCGCCAGCAGTCCTCGGGTCGAGAGCACAGATACGCAGTATTTT
CDR3aa: CASSPRVESTDTQYF
v_gene: TRBV10-2
d_gene: .
j_gene: TRBJ2-3
abundance: .

CDR3nt: TGTGCCAGCAGCTTAATCAGCCAGAAGGCGGCATACGAGCAGTACTTC
CDR3aa: CASSLISQKAAYEQYF
v_gene: TRBV11-2
d_gene: .
j_gene: TRBJ2-7
abundance: few

CDR3nt: TGTGCCAGCAGTCTGAGCGGGATGGGCACCGGGGAGCTGTTTTTT
CDR3aa: CASSLSGMGTGELFF
v_gene: TRBV6-5
d_gene: TRBD2
j_gene: TRBJ2-2
abundance: .

CDR3nt: TGTGCCAGCAGCCGCCGGGGAGCCCACTATGGCTACACCTTC
CDR3aa: CASSRRGAHYGYTF
v_gene: TRBV4-2
d_gene: .
j_gene: TRBJ1-2
abundance: .

CDR3nt: TGCGCCAGCAGCCCCGGGGGCACAGATACGCAGTATTTT
CDR3aa: CASSPGGTDTQYF
v_gene: TRBV4-1
d_gene: .
j_gene: TRBJ2-3
abundance: few

CDR3nt: TGCGCCAGCAGCTCGTCCTTACTTCGGAGCCCCCCTGGGGCCAACGTCCTGACTTTC
CDR3aa: CASSSSLLRSPPGANVLTF
v_gene: TRBV5-1
d_gene: .
j_gene: TRBJ2-6
abundance: .

CDR3nt: TGTGCCAGCAGCTTAGGGACAGGGCGAAGCTATGGCTACACCTTC
CDR3aa: CASSLGTGRSYGYTF
v_gene: TRBV7-9
d_gene: TRBD1
j_gene: TRBJ1-2
abundance: .

CDR3nt: TGTGCCAGCCGCGGGGCGGGAAATCAGCCCCAGCATTTT
CDR3aa: CASRGAGNQPQHF
v_gene: TRBV2
d_gene: .
j_gene: TRBJ1-5
abundance: medium-sized

CDR3nt: TGTTCCAGCAGAAAAGCGGCCTACGAGCAGTACTTC
CDR3aa: CSSRKAAYEQYF
v_gene: TRBV27
d_gene: .
j_gene: TRBJ2-7
abundance: few

CDR3nt: TGTTCCAGCAGCTTAGGAGTTAGCGGGATTCGGAGCGGGGAGCTGTTTTTT
CDR3aa: CSSSLGVSGIRSGELFF
v_gene: TRBV7-9
d_gene: TRBD2
j_gene: TRBJ2-2
abundance: .

CDR3nt: TGTGCCAGCAGCCGGACAGGGGGAGGTGAAAAACTGTTTTTT
CDR3aa: CASSRTGGGEKLFF
v_gene: TRBV28
d_gene: TRBD1
j_gene: TRBJ1-4
abundance: few

CDR3nt: TGTGCCTATCGGGCTTCTAGCGGCACAGATACGCAGTATTTT
CDR3aa: CAYRASSGTDTQYF
v_gene: TRBV10-3
d_gene: .
j_gene: TRBJ2-3
abundance: .

CDR3nt: TGTGCCAGCAGCCAAGGCGGAACCCAAGAGACCCAGTACTTC
CDR3aa: CASSQGGTQETQYF
v_gene: TRBV4-2
d_gene: .
j_gene: TRBJ2-5
abundance: .

CDR3nt: TGTGCCAGCAGCCCCGACAGAGACTATGGCTACACCTTC
CDR3aa: CASSPDRDYGYTF
v_gene: TRBV4-2
d_gene: .
j_gene: TRBJ1-2
abundance: .

CDR3nt: TGTGCCAGCAGTTCAGGGGGCGCATTGTCACCCCTCCACTTT
CDR3aa: CASSSGGALSPLHF
v_gene: TRBV27
d_gene: TRBD1
j_gene: TRBJ1-6
abundance: .

CDR3nt: TGTGCCAGCAGTTCCTCCGGGACTATCCACTACGAGCAGTACTTC
CDR3aa: CASSSSGTIHYEQYF
v_gene: TRBV5-4
d_gene: TRBD2
j_gene: TRBJ2-7
abundance: few

CDR3nt: TGTGCCAGCAGCCCACAAATGAACTATGGCTACACCTTC
CDR3aa: CASSPQMNYGYTF
v_gene: TRBV7-9
d_gene: .
j_gene: TRBJ1-2
abundance: .

CDR3nt: TGTGCCAGCAGCTTAGTAGGGCAGGGGGCGACAGATACGCAGTATTTT
CDR3aa: CASSLVGQGATDTQYF
v_gene: TRBV11-3
d_gene: TRBD1
j_gene: TRBJ2-3
abundance: once

CDR3nt: TGTGCCAGCAGTAGGGGAGGCTCCCAATCCTACGAGCAGTACTTC
CDR3aa: CASSRGGSQSYEQYF
v_gene: TRBV28
d_gene: .
j_gene: TRBJ2-7
abundance: .

CDR3nt: TGTGCCAGCAGCTTAGGGCAGGGGAAAGCTGACACTGAAGCTTTCTTT
CDR3aa: CASSLGQGKADTEAFF
v_gene: TRBV5-4
d_gene: .
j_gene: TRBJ1-1
abundance: .

CDR3nt: TGTGCCAGCAGCCGGAGACAGGGCTTAAGCTCCTACAATGAGCAGTTCTTC
CDR3aa: CASSRRQGLSSYNEQFF
v_gene: TRBV7-9
d_gene: TRBD1
j_gene: TRBJ2-1
abundance: .

CDR3nt: TGTGCCAGTAGGCCGACAGGAGGGAACACTGAAGCTTTCTTT
CDR3aa: CASRPTGGNTEAFF
v_gene: TRBV19
d_gene: .
j_gene: TRBJ1-1
abundance: .

CDR3nt: TGTGCCAGCAGTGAAGCGAGGGCCTCTGGCTACACCTTC
CDR3aa: CASSEARASGYTF
v_gene: TRBV6-1
d_gene: .
j_gene: TRBJ1-2
abundance: .

CDR3nt: TGTGCCAGCAGCTTCTCCCTAGCGGGGTTGTCCTACGAGCAGTACTTC
CDR3aa: CASSFSLAGLSYEQYF
v_gene: TRBV28
d_gene: TRBD2
j_gene: TRBJ2-7
abundance: .

CDR3nt: TGTGCCAGCAGTGCAGACTCGAGCTCCTACAATGAGCAGTTCTTC
CDR3aa: CASSADSSSYNEQFF
v_gene: TRBV6-5
d_gene: .
j_gene: TRBJ2-1
abundance: .

CDR3nt: TGTGCCAGCAGTCATCTAGCGGGAGGGGCCAATGAGCAGTTCTTC
CDR3aa: CASSHLAGGANEQFF
v_gene: TRBV27
d_gene: TRBD2
j_gene: TRBJ2-1
abundance: .

CDR3nt: TGTGCCAGTGATACCGGGACAGACTATGGCTACACCTTC
CDR3aa: CASDTGTDYGYTF
v_gene: TRBV19
d_gene: TRBD1
j_gene: TRBJ1-2
abundance: .

CDR3nt: TGTGCCAGCAGCCGAAGGGTAGGGGGAGAGACCCAGTACTTC
CDR3aa: CASSRRVGGETQYF
v_gene: TRBV6-1
d_gene: .
j_gene: TRBJ2-5
abundance: few

CDR3nt: TGTGCCAGCAGCGGACAGGGGCGAAGCTACGAGCAGTACTTC
CDR3aa: CASSGQGRSYEQYF
v_gene: TRBV28
d_gene: TRBD1
j_gene: TRBJ2-7
abundance: .

CDR3nt: TGTGCCAGCAGTTTACGTGATAGTGGCTACACCTTC
CDR3aa: CASSLRDSGYTF
v_gene: TRBV28
d_gene: .
j_gene: TRBJ1-2
abundance: .

CDR3nt: TGCGCCAGCGGCCAGGGGGAGGCATACGAGCAGTACTTC
CDR3aa: CASGQGEAYEQYF
v_gene: TRBV4-3
d_gene: .
j_gene: TRBJ2-7
abundance: .

CDR3nt: TGTGCCAGCAGTTCCGAGGGCGCCTATTCACCCCTCCACTTT
CDR3aa: CASSSEGAYSPLHF
v_gene: TRBV27
d_gene: .
j_gene: TRBJ1-6
abundance: .

CDR3nt: TGTGCCAGCTCACCAGGGAGCGGGAGGGCGTCTGAGCAGTTCTTC
CDR3aa: CASSPGSGRASEQFF
v_gene: TRBV18
d_gene: TRBD2
j_gene: TRBJ2-1
abundance: .

CDR3nt: TGTGCCACCAGCAGAGCGACCGGGATCTACACCTTC
CDR3aa: CATSRATGIYTF
v_gene: TRBV15
d_gene: .
j_gene: TRBJ1-2
abundance: .

CDR3nt: TGTGCCAGCAACCTGCCGGGACAGCGGAATGAAGCTTTCTTT
CDR3aa: CASNLPGQRNEAFF
v_gene: TRBV6-6
d_gene: TRBD1
j_gene: TRBJ1-1
abundance: .

CDR3nt: TGTGCCAGTAGCTCGACAGTCTACGAGCAGTACTTC
CDR3aa: CASSSTVYEQYF
v_gene: TRBV19
d_gene: .
j_gene: TRBJ2-7
abundance: .

CDR3nt: TGTGCCAGCAGCCTTGGGGGGGCTGGAGGAAACACCATATATTTT
CDR3aa: CASSLGGAGGNTIYF
v_gene: TRBV5-4
d_gene: .
j_gene: TRBJ1-3
abundance: .

CDR3nt: TGTGCCAGCAGCTTTGGCAGGGTTGAGCAGTACTTC
CDR3aa: CASSFGRVEQYF
v_gene: TRBV7-9
d_gene: .
j_gene: TRBJ2-7
abundance: .

CDR3nt: TGTGCCAGCAGCCCGACGGGACAGACCAGCTACGAGCAGCACTTC
CDR3aa: CASSPTGQTSYEQHF
v_gene: TRBV9
d_gene: TRBD1
j_gene: TRBJ2-7
abundance: .

CDR3nt: TGTGCCAGTGGTTTGGTTAGCGGGAGGCGGGGTGAGCAGTTCTTC
CDR3aa: CASGLVSGRRGEQFF
v_gene: TRBV12-5
d_gene: TRBD2
j_gene: TRBJ2-1
abundance: .

CDR3nt: TGTGCCAGCAGCTTAGTCACGGGTGGTACTGAAGCTTTCTTT
CDR3aa: CASSLVTGGTEAFF
v_gene: TRBV7-8
d_gene: .
j_gene: TRBJ1-1
abundance: once

CDR3nt: TGCGCCAGCAGCCAGGGAGGGGGTAGTTCCTCCTACGAGCAGTACTTC
CDR3aa: CASSQGGGSSSYEQYF
v_gene: TRBV5-1
d_gene: .
j_gene: TRBJ2-7
abundance: .

CDR3nt: TGTGCCAGCAGTGAAGTGGGATTGGACAGGCTAAACTATGGCTACACCTTC
CDR3aa: CASSEVGLDRLNYGYTF
v_gene: TRBV6-1
d_gene: TRBD1
j_gene: TRBJ1-2
abundance: .

CDR3nt: TGCGCCAGCAGCTTGACTGGGCACACCGGGGAGCTGTTTTTT
CDR3aa: CASSLTGHTGELFF
v_gene: TRBV5-1
d_gene: .
j_gene: TRBJ2-2
abundance: once

CDR3nt: TGCGCCAGCAGCGCGAATATACAGGGTGTGAAGACCCAGTACTTC
CDR3aa: CASSANIQGVKTQYF
v_gene: TRBV5-1
d_gene: .
j_gene: TRBJ2-5
abundance: .

CDR3nt: TGTGCCAGCAGCCAAGATAGCACGGGGACCGGGGAGCTGTTTTTT
CDR3aa: CASSQDSTGTGELFF
v_gene: TRBV4-2
d_gene: .
j_gene: TRBJ2-2
abundance: .

CDR3nt: TGTGCCAGCAGTTTACTCGGGGTAGCGGGAGTGAGGGAGCAGTACTTC
CDR3aa: CASSLLGVAGVREQYF
v_gene: TRBV27
d_gene: TRBD2
j_gene: TRBJ2-7
abundance: .